This record looks at one TCR beta chain sequence and its context. Its target is unknown. Researchers barred patients who had uncontrolled infection, other autoimmune disease, pregnancy or lactation. The PBMCs studied were ones that came from roughly 11 ml fresh peripheral blood. This record belongs to a study of T cells in Graves' hyperthyroidism and ophthalmopathy. Findings and caveats of the study: Researchers found most expanded thyroid clonotypes above 0.001 in blood as well.

It was RNA transcripts that yielded the amplified TCR beta CDR3 regions. A set of HTBI primers served as the primers for a first-round RT-PCR of the TCR CDR3. Each CDR3 protein is one row after TCRdb ran MiXCR on the multiplex PCR reads. The sample records about 560,000 distinct CDR3 sequences, about 15% being singletons. The receptor comes from a woman in her 30s with Graves' hyperthyroidism. Material: blood.

The CDR3 loop reads CASRLTENTGELFF. DNA for the CDR3: TGTGCCAGTAGACTGACAGAAAACACCGGGGAGCTGTTTTTT. The chain employs TRBV19 and TRBJ2-2; D perhaps matches TRBD1 (5 bases). Germline CDR1 and CDR2: LNHDA and SQIVND (reference sequence). The ends were cut back, 6 bases at V and 2 bases at J, with 10 bases in the middle. There are 14 residues in the CDR3.